This record covers a single T cell receptor beta chain. Antigen unknown. The sample comes from a study of cytomegalovirus exposure and HLA in healthy donors. The CDR3 totals 13 residues. The V end lost 7 bases, the J end lost 1 base, and 10 bases lay between the germline ends. Germline CDR1 and CDR2: LNHDA and SQIVND (reference sequence). The study's findings and limits: Within the 120 validation repertoires, first-cohort TCR clusters tended to co-occur, according to a later analysis. A list of more than 150 TCR beta chains associated with cytomegalovirus was given. The classifier, whose performance was assessed in both the original and validation cohorts, reportedly diagnosed cytomegalovirus status with high specificity and sensitivity. Many donors carried some public TCRs, although rarity characterized most TCR sequences.

Assay: immunoSEQ multiplex PCR; the TCRdb copy retains only in-frame clones and omits some. The sample has about 120,000 clones; approximately 89% are singletons. The rearrangement uses TRBV19 and TRBJ2-5, with D perhaps TRBD2 (5 bases). The clonotype comes from a woman aged 18-29 years in good health and CMV-seronegative. The sequenced sample was PBMCs. In DNA form, the CDR3 reads TGTGCCAGTACCGAGGGCCCCCAAGAGACCCAGTACTTC. Protein product: CASTEGPQETQYF.